This passage covers 28 T cell receptor beta chains from one sample sequenced in a study of cytomegalovirus exposure and HLA in healthy donors. PCR was performed using 60 Vbeta and 13 Jbeta primers. The assay was immunoSEQ multiplex PCR, and TCRdb's table has in-frame clones only and misses some. The repertoire consists of more than 120,000 clones, with 75% to 90% occurring once and the leading ten covering under 3.5%. Sequenced sample: PBMCs. The receptors originated from a woman aged 25 to 45 in good health and CMV-seronegative.

The chain recombines TRBV2 with TRBJ1-5; 7 nucleotides line up with TRBD1. In germline, CDR1 is SNHLY, CDR2 FYNNEI. V lost 7 bases and J lost 6; bases outside the gene matches: 6. The CDR3 extends over 13 amino acids. CDR3 amino acids: CASNIGTVQPQHF. CDR3 sequence (DNA): TGTGCCAGCAACATAGGGACAGTTCAGCCCCAGCATTTT.

This clone occurred a few times. This chain links TRBV6-1 with TRBJ1-5; D may be TRBD1 (5 bases). The CDR3 runs 12 residues. Germline V gene lookup returns CDR1 MNHNS and CDR2 SASEGT. V lost 6 bases and J lost 4, with 7 bases in between. CDR3 sequence (DNA): TGTGCCAGCAGGCACAGGAATCAGCCCCAGCATTTT. This sequence encodes CASRHRNQPQHF.

This clone was observed a few times. This rearrangement joins TRBV30 to TRBJ1-5; tentatively, D is TRBD1 (5 bases). With 1 base removed from V and 0 bases from J, the gap between germline ends came to 10 bases. The germline V gene has CDR1 GTSNPN and CDR2 SVGIG (reference sequence). CDR3 size: 15 residues. The CDR3 DNA sequence: TGTGCCTGGAGTGGACGGGGGGGTAGCAATCAGCCCCAGCATTTT. Translating it yields CAWSGRGGSNQPQHF. Looking up the rest from reference TRBV30 and TRBJ1-5 gives the full variable domain: SQTIHQWPATLVQPVGSPLSLECTVEGTSNPNLYWYRQAAGRGLQLLFYSVGIGQISSEVPQNLSASRPQDRQFILSSKKLLLSDSGFYLCAWSGRGGSNQPQHFGDGTRLSIL.

DNA for the CDR3: TGTGCCAGTAGTATTGGAGGGCCCCCCGGCTACGAGCAGTACTTC. Translating it yields CASSIGGPPGYEQYF. This chain joins TRBV19 and TRBJ2-5; TRBD2 is a possible D gene (6 bases). Matching the DNA end better, TRBJ2-7 makes the J call doubtful. Germline loops: CDR1 LNHDA, CDR2 SQIVND (reference sequence). This CDR3 has 15 amino acids.

This clone was picked up one time. The V gene is TRBV28, the J gene TRBJ2-7; 12 bases match TRBD2. Germline V CDR1 and CDR2: MDHEN, SYDVKM. The CDR3 sequence is 17 residues long. The J segment lost 0 bases and the V segment lost 5 bases, leaving 8 bases of the junction unmatched. DNA of the CDR3: TGTGCCAGCAGTCGGGAACTAGCGGGGGGTTACTCCTACGAGCAGTACTTC. Translation: CASSRELAGGYSYEQYF.

The rearrangement joins TRBV5-8 to TRBJ2-5; D is undetermined. CDR1 SGHTS and CDR2 YDEGEE come from the germline V gene. Trimming left V 3 bases short and J 5 bases short, with 11 bases between. The CDR3 has 13 residues. The CDR3 DNA is TGTGCCAGCAGCTCGGATTTGAGGGAGACCCAGTACTTC. Translated, it gives CASSSDLRETQYF.

The rearrangement links TRBV7-9 to TRBJ2-5; 15 nucleotides line up with TRBD2. The J call may be wrong; the DNA end is better matched by TRBJ2-7. The germline gives CDR1 SEHNR, CDR2 FQNEAQ (reference sequence). The CDR3 has 19 residues. The CDR3 sequence is CASTPYLGTSGRSSYEQYF. The CDR3 bases are TGTGCCAGCACCCCGTACCTCGGGACTAGCGGGAGGAGCTCCTACGAGCAGTACTTC.

This chain links TRBV2 with TRBJ2-4; D not resolved. Germline V gene data show CDR1 as SNHLY and CDR2 as FYNNEI. The CDR3 runs 11 residues. Trimming took 6 bases from V and 5 from J, leaving 5 bases between them. CDR3 region: CASSPENIQYF. The CDR3 DNA reads TGTGCCAGCAGCCCTGAAAACATTCAGTACTTC.

This chain joins TRBV5-4 and TRBJ1-4; 10 positions match TRBD1. The V and J ends lost 2 bases and 5 bases, in that order; junction bases with no gene match: 3. The germline V gene encodes CDR1 SGHNT and CDR2 YYREEE (reference sequence). The CDR3 spans 15 residues. The chain's CDR3 is CASSFQDRGNEKLFF. CDR3 coding DNA: TGTGCCAGCAGCTTTCAGGACAGGGGGAATGAAAAACTGTTTTTT.

The genes are TRBV18 and TRBJ2-5, with 8 bases identical to TRBD2. Trimming cost V 3 bases and J 2 bases; bases outside gene matches: 2. The germline CDR1 and CDR2 sequences are KGHSH and LQKENI. The CDR3 spans 14 residues. In nucleotides, the CDR3 is TGTGCCAGCTCACCGACTAGCGAGCAAGAGACCCAGTACTTC. Protein: CASSPTSEQETQYF.

The CDR3 DNA is TGCGCCAGCAGCCAACATTTCGGGGAGGGAGGGGGTCAGCCCCAGCATTTT. This gives the protein CASSQHFGEGGGQPQHF. The chain employs TRBV4-3 and TRBJ1-5, with D possibly TRBD1 on 6 matching bases. The length of the CDR3 is 17 residues. Trimming removed 2 bases at V and 6 bases at J, with 20 bases between. Per germline, CDR1 LGHNA and CDR2 YSLEER.

This sequence joins TRBV27 and TRBJ1-5; tentative D call: TRBD1 (6 bases). This CDR3 comprises 13 residues. Germline CDR1 and CDR2: MNHEY and SMNVEV (reference sequence). Trimming pared 9 bases from V and 3 bases from J, leaving 12 bases between. The DNA of the CDR3 is TGTGCCAGTCGCGGGGGCCTCAATCAGCCCCAGCATTTT. Its translation: CASRGGLNQPQHF.

The rearrangement uses TRBV5-4 and TRBJ2-3; TRBD2 might be the D (6 bases). Trimming took off 3 bases at V and 3 bases at J, with 14 bases between the two ends. Per the germline V gene, CDR1 is SGHNT and CDR2 is YYREEE (reference sequence). CDR3 length: 15 residues. The CDR3, as DNA: TGTGCCAGCAGCTATGGCGGGATAAGTACAGATACGCAGTATTTT. Its protein is CASSYGGISTDTQYF. Together with reference TRBV5-4 and TRBJ2-3, the CDR3 gives the full variable domain: ETGVTQSPTHLIKTRGQQVTLRCSSQSGHNTVSWYQQALGQGPQFIFQYYREEENGRGNFPPRFSGLQFPNYSSELNVNALELDDSALYLCASSYGGISTDTQYFGPGTRLTVL.

CDR3 region: CASRFLGQGAFEQYF. CDR3 nucleotide sequence: TGTGCCAGCAGATTCTTAGGACAGGGGGCTTTCGAGCAGTACTTC. The genes are TRBV6-6 and TRBJ2-7, with 11 bases matching TRBD1. With V trimmed by 6 bases and J by 6 bases, 10 bases remained unmatched. Germline V CDR1 and CDR2: MNHNY, SVGAGI (reference sequence). The CDR3 is made up of 15 amino acids.

This chain joins TRBV27 and TRBJ2-7; D gene uncertain. The germline CDR1 and CDR2 sequences are MNHEY and SMNVEV (reference sequence). The V end lost 4 bases, the J end lost 5 bases, and 12 bases lay between the germline ends. The CDR3 has 13 residues. Written as DNA, the CDR3 is TGTGCCAGCAGTTCGACGGGTTTCAACGAGCAGTACTTC. It codes for CASSSTGFNEQYF.

The rearrangement uses TRBV9 and TRBJ1-6; 8 bases line up with TRBD1. CDR3 length: 15 residues. Per the germline V gene, CDR1 is SGDLS and CDR2 is YYNGEE. With V trimmed by 0 bases and J by 8 bases, 4 bases remained unmatched. For the CDR3, the DNA is TGTGCCAGCAGCGTAGATGCAGGGGGCCATTCACCCCTCCACTTT. Residues: CASSVDAGGHSPLHF.

CDR3 coding DNA: TGTGCCAGCAGCTCCCGCGCTGCCAATAACTATGGCTACACCTTC. This codes for CASSSRAANNYGYTF. The rearrangement links TRBV9 to TRBJ1-2, with D uncertain. The germline gives CDR1 SGDLS, CDR2 YYNGEE. Trimming cost V 4 bases and J 1 base, with 14 bases left between them. The CDR3 sequence is 15 residues long.

The V gene is TRBV11-2, the J gene TRBJ1-4; possibly TRBD1 for D (5 bases). CDR1 is SGHAT, CDR2 FQNNGV, per germline. V was shortened by 4 bases and J by 8 bases, with 20 bases between the two germline ends. The CDR3 is 16 residues long. CDR3 sequence reads: CASSSGGRSADEKLFF. Written as DNA, the CDR3 is TGTGCCAGCAGCTCGGGGGGGAGGTCGGCAGACGAAAAACTGTTTTTT.

In its sample, this clone was seen a few times. The rearrangement uses TRBV2 and TRBJ2-7; TRBD2 is a possible D gene (5 bases). Trimming pared 6 bases from V and 13 bases from J, leaving 16 bases between. The CDR3 has 11 amino acids. Germline V gives CDR1 SNHLY, CDR2 FYNNEI. The CDR3 bases are TGTGCCAGCAGCGACCGGGAACCCCGATACTTC. This gives the protein CASSDREPRYF.

V usage is TRBV11-2 and J usage is TRBJ2-3, with D uncertain. The CDR3 has 17 residues. In germline, CDR1 is SGHAT, CDR2 FQNNGV. Trimming stripped 0 bases from V and 0 bases from J, with 13 bases between. DNA for the CDR3: TGTGCCAGCAGCTTAGATTTACCCCGGAGAAGCACAGATACGCAGTATTTT. This encodes CASSLDLPRRSTDTQYF.

This chain uses TRBV29-1 with TRBJ2-7, with 7 bases identical to TRBD2. Germline-derived CDR1 and CDR2 are SQVTM and ANQGSEA. The CDR3 is 13 residues long. V shed 5 bases and J 2 bases; nucleotides not matched to a gene: 6. The CDR3 loop is CSVLTGTTYEQYF. For the CDR3, the DNA is TGCAGCGTTCTGACGGGGACTACCTACGAGCAGTACTTC.

The V gene is TRBV28, the J gene TRBJ2-7; a possible D gene is TRBD2 (5 bases). V was trimmed by 7 bases and J by 6 bases, leaving 10 bases between them. The germline V gene encodes CDR1 MDHEN and CDR2 SYDVKM. This CDR3 has 11 amino acids. The CDR3 is CASTHSGEQYF. CDR3 nucleotides: TGTGCCAGCACCCACAGCGGCGAGCAGTACTTC.

There are a few counts of this clone. V is TRBV5-1 and J is TRBJ1-5; D not certain. Germline CDR1 SGHRS, CDR2 YFSETQ. Trimming stripped 0 bases from V and 8 bases from J, with 9 bases between. CDR3 size: 13 residues. The CDR3 sequence: CASSLEDGEPQHF. In DNA form, the CDR3 reads TGCGCCAGCAGCTTGGAAGACGGGGAGCCCCAGCATTTT.

The V gene is TRBV6-6, the J gene TRBJ1-4; TRBD1 matches 7 bases. Germline V gene data show CDR1 as MNHNY and CDR2 as SVGAGI (reference sequence). Losses at the gene ends were 6 bases for V and 6 bases for J; bases not matched to a gene: 4. The CDR3 is 13 amino acids. CDR3 in DNA: TGTGCCAGCAGGAATCAGGGGGATGAAAAACTGTTTTTT. It codes for CASRNQGDEKLFF.

The chain couples TRBV18 to TRBJ1-4; possible D gene TRBD1, 6 bases. This CDR3 spans 14 amino acids. V lost 5 bases and J lost 0, with 7 bases in between. The V gene's germline CDR1 is KGHSH and CDR2 LQKENI. The CDR3: CASSGGATNEKLFF. The CDR3 bases are TGTGCCAGCTCAGGGGGCGCAACTAATGAAAAACTGTTTTTT.

The rearrangement links TRBV12-5 to TRBJ2-5; 9 nucleotides match TRBD2. Germline values: CDR1 LGHNT, CDR2 FRNRAP. This CDR3 region has 16 residues. V was pared by 4 bases and J by 5 bases, with 11 bases of the junction left unmatched. This chain's CDR3 is CASGSLREGPGETQYF. CDR3 DNA: TGTGCTAGTGGTTCCCTGCGGGAGGGCCCGGGGGAGACCCAGTACTTC.

The chain couples TRBV19 to TRBJ1-1; a possible D gene is TRBD1 (6 bases). Germline CDR1 and CDR2: LNHDA and SQIVND (reference sequence). Trimming left V 6 bases short and J 5 bases short, with 16 bases between. The CDR3 length is 14 residues. The CDR3 spells CASSPTGGLTEAFF. The CDR3 DNA reads as TGTGCCAGTAGCCCGACGGGGGGGCTTACTGAAGCTTTCTTT. Based on the CDR3 plus reference TRBV19 and TRBJ1-1, the full variable domain is DGGITQSPKYLFRKEGQNVTLSCEQNLNHDAMYWYRQDPGQGLRLIYYSQIVNDFQKGDIAEGYSVSREKKESFPLTVTSAQKNPTAFYLCASSPTGGLTEAFFGQGTRLTVV.

The rearrangement links TRBV30 to TRBJ1-6; 7 nucleotides align to TRBD1. Trimming at V came to 3 bases and at J to 9 bases, leaving 8 bases not matched to a gene. The CDR3 totals 14 residues. Germline V gene data show CDR1 as GTSNPN and CDR2 as SVGIG (reference sequence). As DNA, the CDR3 is TGTGCCTGGAGAGACCGACAGGGAGGTTCACCCCTCCACTTT. Amino acid sequence: CAWRDRQGGSPLHF.